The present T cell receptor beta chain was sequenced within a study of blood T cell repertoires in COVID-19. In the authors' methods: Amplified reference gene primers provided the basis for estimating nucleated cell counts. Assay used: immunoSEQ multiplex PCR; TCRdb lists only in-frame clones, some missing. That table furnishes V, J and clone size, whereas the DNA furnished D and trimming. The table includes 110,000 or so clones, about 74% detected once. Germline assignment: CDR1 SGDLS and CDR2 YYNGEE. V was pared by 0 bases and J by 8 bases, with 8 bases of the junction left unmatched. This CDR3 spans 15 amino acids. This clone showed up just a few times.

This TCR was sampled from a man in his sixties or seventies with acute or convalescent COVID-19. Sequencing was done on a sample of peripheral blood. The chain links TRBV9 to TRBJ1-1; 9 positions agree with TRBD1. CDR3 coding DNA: TGTGCCAGCAGCGTAGACTACAGGGGGCGAAGGGAAGCTTTCTTT. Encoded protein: CASSVDYRGRREAFF.